A single sample is the source of the 4 T cell receptor beta chains below, sequenced in a study of blood T cell repertoires in COVID-19. Generated by immunoSEQ multiplex PCR, the TCRdb table keeps only in-frame clones and is missing some. The sample records about 50,000 clones, about 80% being singletons. The source material was peripheral blood. The receptors derive from a man aged 70-80 years with acute or convalescent COVID-19.

The chain links TRBV6-5 to TRBJ2-7, with 9 bases matching TRBD1. Per germline, CDR1 MNHEY and CDR2 SVGAGI. The CDR3 loop spans 15 amino acids. V shed 8 bases and J 3 bases; nucleotides not matched to a gene: 11. The CDR3 DNA sequence: TGTGCCAGCCACGAGGGGGGGGACAGGGTCTACGAGCAGTACTTC. Translating it yields CASHEGGDRVYEQYF.

V is TRBV25-1 and J is TRBJ1-4; possibly TRBD1 for D (6 bases). Germline-derived CDR1 and CDR2 are MGHDK and SYGVNS. V was clipped by 4 bases and J by 0 bases, with 9 bases between them. CDR3 length: 15 residues. This chain's CDR3 is CASSGEGATNEKLFF. In DNA form, the CDR3 reads TGTGCCAGCAGTGGGGAGGGGGCAACTAATGAAAAACTGTTTTTT.

This chain connects TRBV4-1 to TRBJ1-2; 10 nucleotides align to TRBD1. The CDR3 extends over 16 amino acids. CDR1 is MGHRA and CDR2 is YSYEKL in the germline V gene. V was clipped by 8 bases and J by 8 bases; unmatched bases: 17. In DNA form, the CDR3 reads TGCGCCAGCCGGGTGGGACAGGGGAGTGGGTTGGGAGGCTACACCTTC. Translation gives CASRVGQGSGLGGYTF.

The rearrangement uses TRBV6-5 and TRBJ1-2, with a tentative D call TRBD1 (5 bases). This CDR3 is 14 amino acids long. With 6 bases removed from V and 2 bases from J, the gap between germline ends came to 13 bases. The germline V gene has CDR1 MNHEY and CDR2 SVGAGI. DNA of the CDR3: TGTGCCAGCAGCCCCCTGACAGAGAACTATGGCTACACCTTC. It codes for CASSPLTENYGYTF.